Shown below are 4 T cell receptor beta chains from a single sample sequenced in a study of T cell clones after liver transplantation. Clones were sequenced by immunoSEQ multiplex PCR, and TCRdb holds only the in-frame ones, with some missing. The repertoire consists of about 120,000 clones, with around nine tenths occurring once and the leading ten covering roughly 0.83%. The sample in question was CD4+ T cells from blood, obtained 12 months after liver transplant. The receptors were sampled from a human patient who received a liver transplant. Some of the T cells might come from the graft donor.

CDR3 bases: TGCGCCAGCAAGGCGGCACCTAGCACAGATACGCAGTATTTT. Its protein is CASKAAPSTDTQYF. This rearrangement joins TRBV5-1 to TRBJ2-3; the D is unclear. Germline V gene lookup returns CDR1 SGHRS and CDR2 YFSETQ. This CDR3 contains 14 residues. Trimming removed 6 bases from V and 0 bases from J, with 11 bases in between. The whole variable domain, filled in from reference TRBV5-1 and TRBJ2-3, reads KAGVTQTPRYLIKTRGQQVTLSCSPISGHRSVSWYQQTPGQGLQFLFEYFSETQRNKGNFPGRFSGRQFSNSRSEMNVSTLELGDSALYLCASKAAPSTDTQYFGPGTRLTVL.

V and J are TRBV5-1 and TRBJ2-3; D unclear. The CDR3 has 13 residues. V lost 0 bases and J lost 4, with 6 bases in between. In germline, CDR1 is SGHRS, CDR2 YFSETQ. The CDR3 DNA sequence: TGCGCCAGCAGCTTGGAGTTTTCAGATACGCAGTATTTT. Translated, it gives CASSLEFSDTQYF.

This rearrangement joins TRBV4-3 to TRBJ2-7; D is tentatively TRBD1 or TRBD2 (7 bases each). The ends were cut back, 5 bases at V and 9 bases at J, with 17 bases in the middle. Germline-derived CDR1 and CDR2 are LGHNA and YSLEER. This CDR3 is built from 13 residues. The CDR3 bases are TGCGCCAGCAGCAGAGAAGCGGGACAGATGCAGTACTTC. It translates to CASSREAGQMQYF.

The chain recombines TRBV27 with TRBJ2-4, with D tentatively TRBD1 (6 bases). The CDR3 spans 13 residues. CDR1 MNHEY and CDR2 SMNVEV come from the germline V gene (reference sequence). V was clipped by 6 bases and J by 13 bases, with 19 bases between them. The CDR3 bases are TGTGCCAGCAGCAACCGAGCGAGTGGGGGCCAGTACTTC. It encodes CASSNRASGGQYF.